A selection of T cell receptor beta chains follows, all from one sample in a study of blood T cell repertoires in COVID-19. Profiled with immunoSEQ multiplex PCR; TCRdb holds only in-frame clones, not every one. The sample consists of hundreds of thousands of clones, around 90% of them appearing once. The material sequenced was peripheral blood. These TCRs come from a man aged 55 to 69 who had recovered from COVID-19. Both conserved end residues are part of each CDR3. D genes are given only for firm matches. Size is omitted from some rows. Given values are once, few, many or a class for expanded clones.

J gene,D gene,V gene,clone size,CDR3 protein,CDR3 DNA
TRBJ2-2,TRBD2,TRBV27,.,CASSLSSAGGYTGELFF,TGTGCCAGCAGTTTAAGTTCGGCGGGGGGGTACACCGGGGAGCTGTTTTTT
TRBJ2-1,TRBD2,TRBV6-5,.,CASSSLAGEQFF,TGTGCCAGCAGTTCTCTAGCGGGTGAGCAGTTCTTC
TRBJ2-1,.,TRBV4-1,.,CASSQDLGSFSYNEQFF,TGCGCCAGCAGCCAAGACCTCGGGAGTTTCTCCTACAATGAGCAGTTCTTC
TRBJ2-5,.,TRBV10-3,.,CAITNSPQETQYF,TGTGCCATCACTAATTCTCCTCAAGAGACCCAGTACTTC
TRBJ2-1,.,TRBV5-1,.,CASSLLGLTSSYNEQFF,TGCGCCAGCAGCTTATTGGGCCTGACGAGCTCCTACAATGAGCAGTTCTTC
TRBJ1-6,TRBD1,TRBV2,.,CASSVGGGSPLHF,TGTGCCAGCAGTGTAGGGGGCGGTTCACCCCTCCACTTT
TRBJ2-1,TRBD2,TRBV5-6,few,CASSLLEAGGYNEQFF,TGTGCCAGCAGCTTGTTAGAAGCGGGAGGGTACAATGAGCAGTTCTTC
TRBJ1-2,.,TRBV6-5,.,CASTSRVNYGYTF,TGTGCCAGCACCTCCAGGGTCAACTATGGCTACACCTTC
TRBJ2-7,.,TRBV15,.,CATTQRRGTYYEQYF,TGTGCCACCACCCAGAGAAGGGGGACCTACTACGAGCAGTACTTC
TRBJ1-1,.,TRBV15,.,CATSFTSGMNTEAFF,TGTGCCACCAGCTTTACAAGTGGTATGAACACTGAAGCTTTCTTT
TRBJ1-1,TRBD1,TRBV12-3/TRBV12-4,once,CASLPNRGREAFF,TGTGCCAGTCTACCGAACAGGGGGCGGGAAGCTTTCTTT
TRBJ1-6,TRBD1,TRBV25-1,.,CASSEGGQFNSPLHF,TGTGCCAGCAGTGAAGGGGGACAGTTTAATTCACCCCTCCACTTT
TRBJ2-1,TRBD1,TRBV7-6,.,CASSLGQATYNDGQFF,TGTGCCAGCAGCCTCGGACAGGCGACCTACAATGACGGGCAGTTCTTC
TRBJ2-7,.,TRBV24-1,.,CATSDFYTPPRSDFDEQYF,TGTGCCACCAGTGATTTTTATACACCCCCAAGGAGTGATTTCGACGAGCAGTACTTC
TRBJ1-5,TRBD1,TRBV2,.,CAGSQTGGNQPQHF,TGTGCCGGGTCTCAGACAGGGGGCAATCAGCCCCAGCATTTT
TRBJ1-5,.,TRBV2,.,CASSAGASNQPQHF,TGTGCCAGCAGCGCGGGGGCGAGCAATCAGCCCCAGCATTTT
TRBJ2-4,TRBD1,TRBV13,.,CASSRTGVRDIQYF,TGTGCCAGCAGCCGTACAGGGGTTAGGGACATTCAGTACTTC
TRBJ1-3,TRBD1,TRBV2,.,CASSHGQANSGNTIYF,TGTGCCAGCAGTCACGGACAGGCAAACTCTGGAAACACCATATATTTT
TRBJ1-1,.,TRBV5-1,.,CASSPDKNTEAFF,TGCGCCAGCAGCCCGGACAAGAACACTGAAGCTTTCTTT
TRBJ1-2,.,TRBV7-8,.,CASSLRSREGGGYTF,TGTGCCAGCAGCTTACGCAGCAGGGAAGGAGGGGGCTACACCTTC
TRBJ2-7,.,TRBV3-1/TRBV3-2,.,CASSQEPGSGEQYF,TGTGCCAGCAGCCAAGAGCCAGGGTCAGGGGAGCAGTACTTC
TRBJ1-5,.,TRBV19,once,CASSMPGVNQPQHF,TGTGCCAGTAGTATGCCAGGGGTCAATCAGCCCCAGCATTTT
TRBJ1-1,TRBD1,TRBV7-9,.,CASSGTGGNTEAFF,TGTGCCAGCAGCGGGACAGGTGGGAACACTGAAGCTTTCTTT
TRBJ2-3,.,TRBV5-4,.,CASSLASTDTQYF,TGTGCCAGCAGCTTAGCTAGCACAGATACGCAGTATTTT
TRBJ1-2,.,TRBV29-1,.,CSVEDRRILNYGYTF,TGCAGCGTTGAAGATAGGCGGATCCTTAACTATGGCTACACCTTC
TRBJ2-7,.,TRBV7-2,once,CASSLALTATFPYEQYF,TGTGCCAGCAGCTTAGCGTTGACAGCTACATTCCCCTACGAGCAGTACTTC
TRBJ2-2,TRBD2,TRBV7-3,.,CASSVNPAGGRNTGELFF,TGTGCCAGCAGCGTTAATCCAGCGGGGGGAAGGAACACCGGGGAGCTGTTTTTT
TRBJ2-3,TRBD1,TRBV27,.,CASNRDRGGTDTQYF,TGTGCCAGTAACCGGGACAGGGGTGGCACAGATACGCAGTATTTT
TRBJ1-5,.,TRBV7-3,.,CASSLGNSPNQPQHF,TGTGCCAGCAGCTTGGGTAACAGCCCCAATCAGCCCCAGCATTTT
TRBJ1-1,.,TRBV18,once,CASASDRGTEAFF,TGTGCCAGCGCGTCCGATAGGGGGACTGAAGCTTTCTTT
TRBJ2-1,.,TRBV5-1,.,CASSLGRAYSYNEQFF,TGCGCCAGCAGCTTGGGTAGAGCTTACTCCTACAATGAGCAGTTCTTC
TRBJ1-1,TRBD1,TRBV20-1,.,CSASAYAQGGGSTEAFF,TGCAGTGCTAGTGCCTATGCCCAGGGGGGAGGCAGCACTGAAGCTTTCTTT
TRBJ1-2,.,TRBV6-5,.,CASVLWGENGYTF,TGTGCCAGCGTTTTGTGGGGGGAGAATGGCTACACCTTC
TRBJ2-2,TRBD1,TRBV10-3,.,CAITGTANTGELFF,TGTGCCATCACAGGGACAGCGAACACCGGGGAGCTGTTTTTT
TRBJ2-2,TRBD2,TRBV2,.,CASSEQLAGTGELFF,TGTGCCAGCAGTGAACAACTAGCGGGCACCGGGGAGCTGTTTTTT
TRBJ2-7,.,TRBV4-1,few,CASSQAVYYEQYF,TGCGCCAGCAGCCAAGCAGTTTACTACGAGCAGTACTTC
TRBJ1-2,.,TRBV28,.,CASSLLLGGGGRDYGYTF,TGTGCCAGCAGTTTATTGCTGGGTGGTGGTGGGCGAGACTATGGCTACACCTTC
TRBJ1-2,.,TRBV5-1,.,CASSLEPLRGGGYTF,TGCGCCAGCAGCTTGGAACCTCTAAGGGGGGGTGGCTACACCTTC
TRBJ2-5,.,TRBV20-1,.,CSASSGGETQYF,TGCAGTGCTAGTTCCGGTGGAGAGACCCAGTACTTC
TRBJ2-5,TRBD1,TRBV11-3,.,CASSYRGRRETQYF,TGTGCCAGCAGCTACAGGGGGCGCAGAGAGACCCAGTACTTC
TRBJ1-2,TRBD1,TRBV12-3/TRBV12-4,once,CASGIQGLGYTF,TGTGCCAGCGGGATACAGGGGTTGGGCTACACCTTC
TRBJ1-4,TRBD1,TRBV4-1,.,CASSARDRGEKLFF,TGCGCCAGCAGCGCTCGGGACAGGGGAGAAAAACTGTTTTTT
TRBJ2-3,TRBD2,TRBV6-1,.,CASSEGLAGESNTQYF,TGTGCCAGCAGTGAGGGGCTAGCGGGGGAGTCTAATACGCAGTATTTT
TRBJ2-7,TRBD1,TRBV27,.,CASRSVGTGPQQYF,TGTGCCAGCCGCTCGGTAGGGACAGGGCCGCAGCAGTACTTC
TRBJ1-1,TRBD1,TRBV3-1/TRBV3-2,.,CASSLDRTARTEAFF,TGTGCCAGCAGCCTGGACAGGACCGCCCGCACTGAAGCTTTCTTT
TRBJ2-1,.,TRBV6-6,.,CASSPPGHSSYNEQFF,TGTGCCAGCAGTCCCCCGGGACATAGCTCCTACAATGAGCAGTTCTTC
TRBJ2-5,.,TRBV29-1,.,CSVLRETQYF,TGCAGCGTCCTAAGAGAGACCCAGTACTTC
TRBJ2-7,.,TRBV19,.,CASSIGIGGGYEQYF,TGTGCCAGTAGTATTGGCATAGGGGGGGGCTACGAGCAGTACTTC
TRBJ2-1,TRBD1,TRBV24-1,.,CATSDKPGTGPYNEQFF,TGTGCCACCAGTGATAAACCCGGGACAGGGCCCTACAATGAGCAGTTCTTC
TRBJ2-7,.,TRBV3-1/TRBV3-2,.,CASSPSSYEQYF,TGTGCCAGCAGCCCCAGCTCCTACGAGCAGTACTTC
TRBJ2-7,TRBD1,TRBV5-5,.,CASSLGTGGTYEQYF,TGTGCCAGCAGCTTGGGGACAGGGGGGACCTACGAGCAGTACTTC
TRBJ1-1,.,TRBV28,.,CASSLVDRITNTEAFF,TGTGCCAGCAGTTTGGTGGACAGAATCACGAACACTGAAGCTTTCTTT